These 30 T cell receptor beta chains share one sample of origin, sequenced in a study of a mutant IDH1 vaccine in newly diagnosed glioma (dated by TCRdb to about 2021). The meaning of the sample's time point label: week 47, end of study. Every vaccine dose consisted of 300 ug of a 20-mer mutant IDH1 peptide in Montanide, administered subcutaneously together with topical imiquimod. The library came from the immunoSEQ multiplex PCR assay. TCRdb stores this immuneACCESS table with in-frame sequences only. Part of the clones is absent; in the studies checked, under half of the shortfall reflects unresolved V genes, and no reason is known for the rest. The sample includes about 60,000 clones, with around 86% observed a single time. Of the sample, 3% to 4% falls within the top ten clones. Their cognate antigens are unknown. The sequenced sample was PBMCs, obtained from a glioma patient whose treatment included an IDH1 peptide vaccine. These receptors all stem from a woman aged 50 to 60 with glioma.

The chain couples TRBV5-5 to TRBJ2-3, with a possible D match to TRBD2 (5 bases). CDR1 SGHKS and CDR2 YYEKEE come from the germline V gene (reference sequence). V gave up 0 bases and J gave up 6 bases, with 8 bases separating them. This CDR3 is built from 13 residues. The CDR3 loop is CASSLDGVDTQYF. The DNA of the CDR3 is TGTGCCAGCAGCTTGGACGGGGTCGATACGCAGTATTTT.

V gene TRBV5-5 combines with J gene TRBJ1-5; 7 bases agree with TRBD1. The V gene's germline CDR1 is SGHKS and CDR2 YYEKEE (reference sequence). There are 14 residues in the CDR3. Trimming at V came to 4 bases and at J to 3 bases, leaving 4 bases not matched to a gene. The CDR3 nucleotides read TGTGCCAGCAGCGGCGGACAGGTCAATCAGCCCCAGCATTTT. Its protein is CASSGGQVNQPQHF.

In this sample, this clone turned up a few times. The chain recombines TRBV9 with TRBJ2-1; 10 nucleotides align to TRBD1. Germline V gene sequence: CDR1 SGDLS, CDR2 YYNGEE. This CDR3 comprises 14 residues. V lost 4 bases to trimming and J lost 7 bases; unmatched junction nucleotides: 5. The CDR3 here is CASSTLGQGNEQFF. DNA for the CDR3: TGTGCCAGCAGCACATTGGGACAGGGGAATGAGCAGTTCTTC.

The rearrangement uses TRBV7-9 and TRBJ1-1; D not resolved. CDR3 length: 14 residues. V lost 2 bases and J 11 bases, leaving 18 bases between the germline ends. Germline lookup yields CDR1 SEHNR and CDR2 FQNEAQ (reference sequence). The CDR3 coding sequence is TGTGCCAGCAGCTTAAGCGCAGAGAGGACTGGGGCTTTCTTT. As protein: CASSLSAERTGAFF.

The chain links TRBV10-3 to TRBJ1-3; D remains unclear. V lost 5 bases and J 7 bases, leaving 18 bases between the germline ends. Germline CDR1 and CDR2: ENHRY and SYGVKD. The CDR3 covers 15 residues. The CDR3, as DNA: TGTGCCATCAGTCCTCAGGTCCGCGGAGGGAACACCATATATTTT. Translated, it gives CAISPQVRGGNTIYF.

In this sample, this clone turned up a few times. The CDR3 DNA reads as TGTGCCAGCATGGAGGGCGCGGGCACTGAAGCTTTCTTT. The encoded protein is CASMEGAGTEAFF. The chain has TRBV25-1 and TRBJ1-1, with D unclear. V lost 7 bases to trimming and J lost 4 bases, with 13 bases between them. The length of the CDR3 is 13 residues. Germline V CDR1 and CDR2: MGHDK, SYGVNS.

The CDR3 DNA reads as TGTGCCAGCCGGACTAGCGGTCGCACAGATACGCAGTATTTT. It encodes CASRTSGRTDTQYF. The V gene is TRBV2, the J gene TRBJ2-3; 10 nucleotides align to TRBD2. The CDR3 length is 14 residues. Germline loops: CDR1 SNHLY, CDR2 FYNNEI. J gave up 1 base and V 8 bases, and 3 bases lay outside the gene matches.

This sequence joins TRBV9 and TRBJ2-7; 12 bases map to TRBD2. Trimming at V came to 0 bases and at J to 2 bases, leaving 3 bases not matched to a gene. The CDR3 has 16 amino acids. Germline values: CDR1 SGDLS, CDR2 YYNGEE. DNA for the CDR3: TGTGCCAGCAGCGTAGAGCCTAGCGGGGGGGCCTACGAGCAGTACTTC. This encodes CASSVEPSGGAYEQYF.

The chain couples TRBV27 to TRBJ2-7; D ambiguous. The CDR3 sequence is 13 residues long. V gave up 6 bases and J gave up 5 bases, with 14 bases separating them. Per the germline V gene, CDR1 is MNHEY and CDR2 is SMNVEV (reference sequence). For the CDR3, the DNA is TGTGCCAGCAGCCGGCTTTCTCGTAACGAGCAGTACTTC. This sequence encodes CASSRLSRNEQYF.

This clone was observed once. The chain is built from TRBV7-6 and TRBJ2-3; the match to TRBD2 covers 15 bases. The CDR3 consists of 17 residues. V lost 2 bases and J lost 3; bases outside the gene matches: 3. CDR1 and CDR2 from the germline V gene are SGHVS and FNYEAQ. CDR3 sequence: CASSLRTSGGGTDTQYF. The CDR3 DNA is TGTGCCAGCAGCTTACGGACTAGCGGGGGGGGGACAGATACGCAGTATTTT.

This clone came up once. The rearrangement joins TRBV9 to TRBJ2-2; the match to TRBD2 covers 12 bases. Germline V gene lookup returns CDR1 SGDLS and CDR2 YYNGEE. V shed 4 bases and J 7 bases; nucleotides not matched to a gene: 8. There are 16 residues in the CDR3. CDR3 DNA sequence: TGTGCCAGCAGCCCACTAACTAGCGGGGGGCGCGGGGAGCTGTTTTTT. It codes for CASSPLTSGGRGELFF. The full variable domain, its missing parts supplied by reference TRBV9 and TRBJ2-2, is DSGVTQTPKHLITATGQRVTLRCSPRSGDLSVYWYQQSLDQGLQFLIQYYNGEERAKGNILERFSAQQFPDLHSELNLSSLELGDSALYFCASSPLTSGGRGELFFGEGSRLTVL.

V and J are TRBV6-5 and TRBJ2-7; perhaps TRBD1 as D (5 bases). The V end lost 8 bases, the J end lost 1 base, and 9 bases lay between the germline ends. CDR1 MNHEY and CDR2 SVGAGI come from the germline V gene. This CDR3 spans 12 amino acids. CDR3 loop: CASRQGSYEQYF. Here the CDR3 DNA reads TGTGCCAGCCGCCAGGGTTCCTACGAGCAGTACTTC.

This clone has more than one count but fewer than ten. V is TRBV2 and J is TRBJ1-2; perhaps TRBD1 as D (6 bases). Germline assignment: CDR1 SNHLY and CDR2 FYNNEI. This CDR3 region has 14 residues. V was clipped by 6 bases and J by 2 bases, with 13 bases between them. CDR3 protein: CASRPDGTNYGYTF. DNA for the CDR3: TGTGCCAGCAGGCCGGACGGGACAAACTATGGCTACACCTTC.

In nucleotides, the CDR3 is TGCGCCAGCAGCTTTGCGACAGGGTGGGATGAAAAACTGTTTTTT. Translation: CASSFATGWDEKLFF. The chain links TRBV5-1 to TRBJ1-4, with 7 nucleotides matching TRBD1. The germline V gene has CDR1 SGHRS and CDR2 YFSETQ. This CDR3 is 15 amino acids long. After removal of 2 bases from V and 6 bases from J, the junction contained 7 bases not matched to a gene.

The CDR3 loop reads CASTSGLTEAFF. The CDR3 DNA sequence: TGTGCCAGCACCTCAGGGCTTACTGAAGCTTTCTTT. The chain has TRBV6-1 and TRBJ1-1; TRBD1 is a possible D gene (5 bases). Germline values: CDR1 MNHNS, CDR2 SASEGT. V lost 7 bases and J lost 5, with 11 bases in between. This CDR3 spans 12 amino acids.

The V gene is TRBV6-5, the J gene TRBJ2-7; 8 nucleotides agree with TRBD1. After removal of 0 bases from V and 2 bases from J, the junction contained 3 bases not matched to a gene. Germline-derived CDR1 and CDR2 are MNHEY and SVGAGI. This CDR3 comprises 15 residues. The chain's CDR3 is CASSYSGQGPYEQYF. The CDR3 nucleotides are TGTGCCAGCAGTTACTCCGGACAGGGCCCCTACGAGCAGTACTTC.

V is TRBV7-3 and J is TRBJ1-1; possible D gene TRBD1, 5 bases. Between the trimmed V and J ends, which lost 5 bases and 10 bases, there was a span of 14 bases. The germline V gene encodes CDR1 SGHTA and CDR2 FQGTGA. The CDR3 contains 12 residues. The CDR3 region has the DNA TGTGCCAGCAGCCCAGGGAGCGGGCTAGCTTTCTTT. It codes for CASSPGSGLAFF. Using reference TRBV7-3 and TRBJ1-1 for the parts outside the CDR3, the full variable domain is GAGVSQTPSNKVTEKGKYVELRCDPISGHTALYWYRQSLGQGPEFLIYFQGTGAADDSGLPNDRFFAVRPEGSVSTLKIQRTERGDSAVYLCASSPGSGLAFFGQGTRLTVV.

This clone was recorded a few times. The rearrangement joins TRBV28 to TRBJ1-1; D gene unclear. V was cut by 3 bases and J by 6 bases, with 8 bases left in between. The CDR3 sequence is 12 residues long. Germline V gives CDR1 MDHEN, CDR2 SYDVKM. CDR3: CASSLSGAEAFF. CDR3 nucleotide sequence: TGTGCCAGCAGTTTGTCCGGGGCTGAAGCTTTCTTT.

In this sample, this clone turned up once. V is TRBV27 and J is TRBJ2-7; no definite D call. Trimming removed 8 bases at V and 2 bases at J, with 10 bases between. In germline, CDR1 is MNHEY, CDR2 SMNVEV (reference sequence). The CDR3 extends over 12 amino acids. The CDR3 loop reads CASGFGAYEQYF. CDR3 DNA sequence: TGTGCCAGCGGGTTCGGTGCCTACGAGCAGTACTTC.

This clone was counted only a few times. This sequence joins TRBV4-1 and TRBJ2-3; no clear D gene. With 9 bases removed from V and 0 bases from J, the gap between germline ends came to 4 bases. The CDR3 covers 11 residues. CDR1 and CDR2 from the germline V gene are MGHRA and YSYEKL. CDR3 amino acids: CASRSTDTQYF. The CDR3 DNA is TGCGCCAGTAGGAGCACAGATACGCAGTATTTT.

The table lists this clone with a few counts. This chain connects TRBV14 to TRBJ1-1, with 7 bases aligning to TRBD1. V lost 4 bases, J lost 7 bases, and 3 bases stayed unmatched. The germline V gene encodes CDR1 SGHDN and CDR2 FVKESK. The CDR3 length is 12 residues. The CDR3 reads CASSLTGLEAFF. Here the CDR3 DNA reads TGTGCCAGCAGCCTGACAGGGCTTGAAGCTTTCTTT.

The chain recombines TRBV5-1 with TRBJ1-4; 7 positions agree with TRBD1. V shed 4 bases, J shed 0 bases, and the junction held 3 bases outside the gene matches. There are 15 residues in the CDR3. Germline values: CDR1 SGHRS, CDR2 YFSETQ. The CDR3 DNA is TGCGCCAGCAGCCAAGGACAGGCAACTAATGAAAAACTGTTTTTT. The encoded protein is CASSQGQATNEKLFF. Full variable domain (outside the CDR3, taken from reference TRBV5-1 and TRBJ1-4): KAGVTQTPRYLIKTRGQQVTLSCSPISGHRSVSWYQQTPGQGLQFLFEYFSETQRNKGNFPGRFSGRQFSNSRSEMNVSTLELGDSALYLCASSQGQATNEKLFFGSGTQLSVL.

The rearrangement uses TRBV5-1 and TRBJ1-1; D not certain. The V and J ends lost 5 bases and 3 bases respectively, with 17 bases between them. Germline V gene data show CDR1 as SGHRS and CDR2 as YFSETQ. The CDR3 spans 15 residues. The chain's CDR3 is CASSLLGVQDTEAFF. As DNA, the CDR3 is TGCGCCAGCAGTCTTCTCGGGGTCCAGGACACTGAAGCTTTCTTT.

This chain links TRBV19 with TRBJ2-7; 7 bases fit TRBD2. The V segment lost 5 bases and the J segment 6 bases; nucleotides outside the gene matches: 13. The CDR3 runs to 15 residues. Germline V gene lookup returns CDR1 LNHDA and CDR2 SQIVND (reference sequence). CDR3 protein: CASSLGGFGRSEQYF. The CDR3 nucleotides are TGTGCCAGTAGTCTGGGGGGGTTCGGGAGAAGCGAGCAGTACTTC.

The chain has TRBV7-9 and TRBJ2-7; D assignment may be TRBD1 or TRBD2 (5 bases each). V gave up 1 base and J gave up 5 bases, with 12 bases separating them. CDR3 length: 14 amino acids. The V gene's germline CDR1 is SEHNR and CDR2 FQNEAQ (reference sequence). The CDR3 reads CASSLGGQGNEQYF. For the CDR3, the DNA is TGTGCCAGCAGCTTAGGCGGGCAGGGCAACGAGCAGTACTTC.

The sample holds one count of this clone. The CDR3 spells CASSISSYEQYF. CDR3 sequence (DNA): TGTGCCAGCAGCATTAGCTCCTACGAGCAGTACTTC. The chain joins TRBV5-4 to TRBJ2-7; D gene unclear. The ends were cut back, 4 bases at V and 0 bases at J, with 5 bases in the middle. The CDR3 covers 12 residues. Germline CDR1 SGHNT, CDR2 YYREEE (reference sequence).

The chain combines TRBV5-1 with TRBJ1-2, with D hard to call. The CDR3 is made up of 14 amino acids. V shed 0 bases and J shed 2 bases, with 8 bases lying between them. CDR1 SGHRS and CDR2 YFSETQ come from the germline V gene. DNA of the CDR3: TGCGCCAGCAGCTTGGGCGGGCGGAACTATGGCTACACCTTC. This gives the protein CASSLGGRNYGYTF.

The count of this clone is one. CDR3 bases: TGTGCCAGCAGCTTAGTTGGCAGAACCGGGGAGCTGTTTTTT. Protein sequence: CASSLVGRTGELFF. This rearrangement joins TRBV11-2 to TRBJ2-2; D unresolved. V shed 1 base and J shed 5 bases, with 8 bases lying between them. Germline V CDR1 and CDR2: SGHAT, FQNNGV. This CDR3 has 14 residues.

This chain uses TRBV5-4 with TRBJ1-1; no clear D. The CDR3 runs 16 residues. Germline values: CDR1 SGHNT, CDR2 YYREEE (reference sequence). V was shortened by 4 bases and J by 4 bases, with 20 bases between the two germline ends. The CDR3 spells CASSHPTLREVTEAFF. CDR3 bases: TGTGCCAGCAGCCATCCGACGTTACGGGAGGTCACTGAAGCTTTCTTT.

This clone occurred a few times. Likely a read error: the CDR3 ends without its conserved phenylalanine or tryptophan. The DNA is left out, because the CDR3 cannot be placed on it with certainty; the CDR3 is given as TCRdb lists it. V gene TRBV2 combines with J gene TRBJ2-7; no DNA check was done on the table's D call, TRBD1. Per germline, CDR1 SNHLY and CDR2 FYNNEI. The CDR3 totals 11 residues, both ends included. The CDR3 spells CASSEAGTRKI.